The TCR beta chain described here comes from a study of cytomegalovirus exposure and HLA in healthy donors. Use of 60 Vbeta and 13 Jbeta primers characterized the PCR. TCRdb's table, derived via immunoSEQ multiplex PCR, lists solely in-frame clones and lacks some. The sample lists about 98,000 clones, around three quarters occurring once. Donors in the study were healthy people who gave bone marrow. The CDR3 covers 14 residues. Trimming cost V 7 bases and J 1 base, with 11 bases left between them. Germline CDR1 SGHRS, CDR2 YFSETQ. The receptor's source is a man in his 60s in good health and CMV-seropositive. Sequenced: PBMCs. The rearrangement joins TRBV5-1 to TRBJ2-2, with D possibly TRBD2 on 5 matching bases. The CDR3 reads CASERTLNTGELFF. The CDR3 DNA follows: TGCGCCAGCGAGAGGACTTTGAACACCGGGGAGCTGTTTTTT.